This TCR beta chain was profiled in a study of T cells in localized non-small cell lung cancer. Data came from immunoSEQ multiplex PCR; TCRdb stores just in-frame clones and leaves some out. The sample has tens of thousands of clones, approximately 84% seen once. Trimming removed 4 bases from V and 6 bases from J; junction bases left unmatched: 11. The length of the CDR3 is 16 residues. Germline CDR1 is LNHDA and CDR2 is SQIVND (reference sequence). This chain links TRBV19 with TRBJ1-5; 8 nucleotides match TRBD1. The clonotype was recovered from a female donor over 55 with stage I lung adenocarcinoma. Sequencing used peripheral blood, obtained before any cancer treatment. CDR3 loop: CASSTLATGGGQPQHF. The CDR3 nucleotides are TGTGCCAGTAGTACCTTAGCTACAGGGGGGGGTCAGCCCCAGCATTTT.